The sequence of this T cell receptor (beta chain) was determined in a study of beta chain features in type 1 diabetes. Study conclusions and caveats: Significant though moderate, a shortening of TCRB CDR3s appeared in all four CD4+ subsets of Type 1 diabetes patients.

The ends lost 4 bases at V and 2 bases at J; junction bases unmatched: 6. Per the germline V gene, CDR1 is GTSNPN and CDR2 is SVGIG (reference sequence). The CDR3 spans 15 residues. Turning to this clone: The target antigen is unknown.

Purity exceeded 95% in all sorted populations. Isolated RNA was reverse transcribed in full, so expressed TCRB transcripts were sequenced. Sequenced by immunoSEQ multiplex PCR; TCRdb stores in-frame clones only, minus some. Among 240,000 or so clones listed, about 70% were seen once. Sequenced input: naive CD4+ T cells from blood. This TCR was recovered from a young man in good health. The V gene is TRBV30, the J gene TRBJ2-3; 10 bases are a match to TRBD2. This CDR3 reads CAWTSGGHITDTQYF. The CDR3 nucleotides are TGTGCCTGGACTAGCGGGGGCCACATCACAGATACGCAGTATTTT.